A single sample is the source of the 21 T cell receptor beta chains below, sequenced in a study of cytomegalovirus exposure and HLA in healthy donors. The data were produced by immunoSEQ multiplex PCR, yet TCRdb's version contains in-frame clones alone and is incomplete. In the table there are about 82,000 clones, around 92% of which are singletons. The sample consisted of PBMCs. The receptors were sampled from a man aged 18 to 30 in good health and CMV-seronegative.

The chain is built from TRBV5-1 and TRBJ2-7; D not certain. This CDR3 contains 14 residues. V was trimmed by 4 bases and J by 3 bases, leaving 14 bases between them. Germline V lookup: CDR1 SGHRS, CDR2 YFSETQ. CDR3 coding DNA: TGCGCCAGCAGCCCCGAGCTCCAGGTCTACGAGCAGTACTTC. Translated, it gives CASSPELQVYEQYF. Drawing the rest from reference TRBV5-1 and TRBJ2-7, the complete variable domain is KAGVTQTPRYLIKTRGQQVTLSCSPISGHRSVSWYQQTPGQGLQFLFEYFSETQRNKGNFPGRFSGRQFSNSRSEMNVSTLELGDSALYLCASSPELQVYEQYFGPGTRLTVT.

This clone came up once. The chain couples TRBV10-1 to TRBJ1-6; D might be TRBD1 (6 bases). CDR3 size: 14 residues. Germline assignment: CDR1 WNHNN and CDR2 SYGVQD (reference sequence). Trimming took off 3 bases at V and 4 bases at J, with 7 bases between the two ends. The CDR3 bases are TGCGCCAGCAGTGATACAGGGTATAATTCACCCCTCCACTTT. Translated, it gives CASSDTGYNSPLHF.

The gene calls are TRBV10-3 and TRBJ2-1; 9 bases are shared with TRBD1. This CDR3 region has 12 residues. Germline V gene sequence: CDR1 ENHRY, CDR2 SYGVKD. V was clipped by 10 bases and J by 9 bases; unmatched bases: 7. CDR3 bases: TGTGCCACTGGGGACAGGGAAGGTGAGCAGTTCTTC. Protein product: CATGDREGEQFF.

V usage is TRBV6-5 and J usage is TRBJ2-7; possible D gene TRBD2, 5 bases. V lost 6 bases to trimming and J lost 0 bases, with 15 bases between them. CDR3 length: 15 amino acids. Germline CDR1 and CDR2: MNHEY and SVGAGI. This chain's CDR3 is CASSPGVVASYEQYF. The DNA for the CDR3 is TGTGCCAGCAGCCCCGGGGTTGTCGCCTCCTACGAGCAGTACTTC.

The rearrangement uses TRBV6-6 and TRBJ2-7, with D maybe TRBD1 (7 bases). CDR3 length: 14 residues. Between the trimmed V and J ends, which lost 4 bases and 7 bases, there was a span of 17 bases. Germline loops: CDR1 MNHNY, CDR2 SVGAGI (reference sequence). For the CDR3, the DNA is TGTGCCAGCAGTTCCCGGACAGGCCGGGGGGAGCAGTACTTC. This translates into CASSSRTGRGEQYF.

This sequence joins TRBV29-1 and TRBJ2-1; weak D call: TRBD2 (6 bases). CDR3 length: 13 amino acids. Germline V gene lookup returns CDR1 SQVTM and CDR2 ANQGSEA. V lost 3 bases and J 5 bases, leaving 11 bases between the germline ends. In nucleotides, the CDR3 is TGCAGCGTTGAGCCGGGAGCGGACAATGAGCAGTTCTTC. Protein product: CSVEPGADNEQFF.

The CDR3 protein is CSVERGMNTEAFF. CDR3 DNA: TGCAGCGTTGAACGGGGTATGAACACTGAAGCTTTCTTT. The V call is TRBV29-1, the J call TRBJ1-1; no firm D call. This CDR3 is 13 amino acids long. V lost 2 bases and J 0 bases, leaving 7 bases between the germline ends. Germline lookup yields CDR1 SQVTM and CDR2 ANQGSEA.

In this sample, this clone turned up once. J is TRBJ1-1 and V is TRBV5-1, with 8 bases that match TRBD1. CDR1 SGHRS and CDR2 YFSETQ come from the germline V gene. The trim removed 2 bases at V and 5 bases at J, leaving 5 bases unmatched. This CDR3 has 14 residues. CDR3 nucleotides: TGCGCCAGCAGCTTACAGGGGGAAGAGACTGAAGCTTTCTTT. Encoded protein: CASSLQGEETEAFF.

V gene TRBV12-1 combines with J gene TRBJ2-7; no check of the table's D call, TRBD2, against the DNA was made. TRBV12-1 is recorded as a pseudogene. The CDR3 sequence is 14 residues long. The CDR3 nucleotides are TGTGCCAGCAGACAATGGACTGCGGCCTACGAGCAGTACTTC. The encoded protein is CASRQWTAAYEQYF.

The chain has TRBV7-2 and TRBJ2-5, with TRBD1 identical over 9 bases. V lost 2 bases, J lost 4 bases, and 17 bases stayed unmatched. There are 19 residues in the CDR3. Germline assignment: CDR1 SGHTA and CDR2 FQGNSA. The CDR3, as DNA: TGTGCCAGCAGCTTAAACCGCTTACAGGGGGCGCATTACGGAGAGACCCAGTACTTC. It translates to CASSLNRLQGAHYGETQYF.

A few counts support this clone. J is TRBJ1-5 and V is TRBV6-4; D may be TRBD1 (5 bases). Trimming took 2 bases from V and 7 from J, leaving 9 bases between them. The CDR3 consists of 13 residues. Germline values: CDR1 MRHNA, CDR2 SNTAGT. The CDR3 region has the DNA TGTGCCAGCAGTGACGGGACTACACAGCCCCAGCATTTT. Translated: CASSDGTTQPQHF.

V gene TRBV6-5 combines with J gene TRBJ2-2; the match to TRBD1 covers 10 bases. The CDR3 runs 16 residues. V lost 3 bases to trimming and J lost 7 bases; unmatched junction nucleotides: 8. Looked up from germline, CDR1 is MNHEY and CDR2 is SVGAGI. The CDR3 coding sequence is TGTGCCAGCAGTTATTCCGGGACAGGGGTGGACGGGGAGCTGTTTTTT. Protein sequence: CASSYSGTGVDGELFF.

V and J are TRBV27 and TRBJ1-2; tentatively, D is TRBD1 (6 bases). Germline loops: CDR1 MNHEY, CDR2 SMNVEV (reference sequence). The length of the CDR3 is 13 residues. V gave up 5 bases and J gave up 1 base, with 8 bases separating them. The CDR3 sequence: CASSARGNYGYTF. For the CDR3, the DNA is TGTGCCAGCAGTGCCAGGGGTAACTATGGCTACACCTTC.

The rearrangement uses TRBV25-1 and TRBJ2-5, with D tentatively TRBD2 (6 bases). Germline V gives CDR1 MGHDK, CDR2 SYGVNS. V was shortened by 3 bases and J by 4 bases, with 12 bases between the two germline ends. The CDR3 covers 14 residues. The DNA of the CDR3 is TGTGCCAGCAGTGATGACCGGGGGTTAGAGACCCAGTACTTC. Amino acid sequence: CASSDDRGLETQYF.

The rearrangement links TRBV7-6 to TRBJ2-7; 8 positions agree with TRBD2. The CDR3 is 15 amino acids. Trimming took 1 base from V and 3 from J; bases not matched to a gene: 5. The germline V gene encodes CDR1 SGHVS and CDR2 FNYEAQ. The CDR3 region is CASSLGGGRFYEQYF. The CDR3 coding sequence is TGTGCCAGCAGCTTAGGTGGCGGGAGGTTCTACGAGCAGTACTTC.

The chain recombines TRBV9 with TRBJ2-2, with 7 bases aligning to TRBD1. There are 18 residues in the CDR3. Germline CDR1 is SGDLS and CDR2 is YYNGEE. J lost 7 bases, V lost 2 bases, and 17 bases had no gene match. CDR3 protein: CASSVRDSGRTGHGELFF. The CDR3 DNA reads as TGTGCCAGCAGCGTCCGGGACAGCGGTCGAACAGGGCACGGGGAGCTGTTTTTT.

The rearrangement uses TRBV5-1 and TRBJ2-5; unclear D gene. V was clipped by 0 bases and J by 2 bases, with 5 bases between them. Per the germline V gene, CDR1 is SGHRS and CDR2 is YFSETQ. The CDR3 extends over 13 amino acids. CDR3 residues: CASSLATQETQYF. The CDR3 nucleotides read TGCGCCAGCAGCTTGGCCACTCAAGAGACCCAGTACTTC.

V gene TRBV30 combines with J gene TRBJ2-7, with D perhaps TRBD2 (6 bases). From germline, CDR1 is GTSNPN and CDR2 SVGIG (reference sequence). The CDR3 runs 13 residues. V dropped 0 bases and J dropped 9 bases, with 15 bases sitting between them. This chain's CDR3 is CAWSVGTVGGQYF. The CDR3 coding sequence is TGTGCCTGGAGTGTAGGGACTGTGGGGGGGCAGTACTTC.

The chain carries TRBV5-6 and TRBJ2-7; the D gene is possibly TRBD1 (7 bases). The germline gives CDR1 SGHDT, CDR2 YYEEEE. V was clipped by 0 bases and J by 5 bases, with 15 bases between them. This CDR3 is built from 15 residues. This CDR3 is CASSLVVRGVNEQYF. DNA of the CDR3: TGTGCCAGCAGCTTGGTTGTCAGGGGGGTAAACGAGCAGTACTTC.

This chain links TRBV7-9 with TRBJ2-7; D possibly corresponds to TRBD2 (6 bases). The CDR3 totals 15 residues. Germline V CDR1 and CDR2: SEHNR, FQNEAQ (reference sequence). Between the trimmed V and J ends, which lost 5 bases and 2 bases, there was a span of 16 bases. CDR3 loop: CASSPWGVGAYEQYF. The CDR3 nucleotides are TGTGCCAGCAGCCCTTGGGGGGTCGGTGCCTACGAGCAGTACTTC.

This sequence joins TRBV7-9 and TRBJ1-2; 11 bases map to TRBD1. CDR1 is SEHNR, CDR2 FQNEAQ, per germline (reference sequence). The CDR3 covers 13 residues. The J segment lost 7 bases and the V segment lost 5 bases, leaving 3 bases of the junction unmatched. The CDR3 DNA sequence: TGTGCCAGCAGCCGGACAGGGGGCATTGGCTACACCTTC. Encoded protein: CASSRTGGIGYTF.